This T cell receptor (beta chain) was sequenced for a study of somatic mutations in cytotoxic T cells in rheumatoid arthritis. The overall study: Using a FACSAria II or Sony SH800, a portion of the V beta antibody-stained T-cell populations were flow-sorted at nearly 100% purity, and among those populations were V beta1+ cells that were then sequenced for TCRB.

Regarding this clone: No antigen is known for it.

General study results and limits: The authors did not know the antigen targets of the expanded CD8+ clones.

Trimming left V 5 bases short and J 7 bases short, with 17 bases between. This CDR3 is built from 14 residues. Germline V gene data show CDR1 as SGHVS and CDR2 as FNYEAQ. Researchers isolated CD4+ and CD8+ cells by positive magnetic bead selection and then checked their purity by flow cytometry. The assay was immunoSEQ multiplex PCR, and TCRdb's table has in-frame clones only and misses some. The table lists 20,000 to 25,000 clones, nearly 80% of them singletons. This TCR came from an adult with rheumatoid arthritis. The sequenced sample was CD8+ T cells sorted from blood. The chain combines TRBV7-6 with TRBJ1-2; no clear D gene. CDR3 loop: CASSPFKDLSGYTF. In DNA form, the CDR3 reads TGTGCCAGCAGCCCGTTTAAGGATTTGAGTGGCTACACCTTC.